This T cell receptor beta chain was profiled in a study of shared clonotypes between healthy human individuals. Study-level background: CD4 naive cells filled three plates per donor, CD4 memory three, CD8 naive two and CD8 memory one.

Every immunoSEQ plate was one replicate of a subset's evenly spread DNA. Using immunoSEQ multiplex PCR, the repertoire was profiled, and TCRdb retains in-frame clones only, with some absent. This table holds about 2.1 million clones, roughly 91% found once. Terminally differentiated effector memory CD45RA+ cells were left out of the naive CD8 fraction, which was CD45RO-negative and positively selected for CCR7. There are 14 residues in the CDR3. The germline V gene has CDR1 LNHNV and CDR2 YYDKDF (reference sequence). V lost 4 bases and J 4 bases, leaving 14 bases between the germline ends. This TCR was sampled from a young man in good health. Some clones in this sample may be carry-over from other donors' samples. Sequencing used naive CD8+ T cells from PBMCs. The gene calls are TRBV15 and TRBJ2-7, with D perhaps TRBD2 (5 bases). DNA for the CDR3: TGTGCCACCAGCAACCGGGTGGAGGTTTACGAGCAGTACTTC. Its translation is CATSNRVEVYEQYF. Complete variable domain (other parts from reference TRBV15 and TRBJ2-7): DAMVIQNPRYQVTQFGKPVTLSCSQTLNHNVMYWYQQKSSQAPKLLFHYYDKDFNNEADTPDNFQSRRPNTSFCFLDIRSPGLGDTAMYLCATSNRVEVYEQYFGPGTRLTVT.